This T cell receptor (beta chain) came from a study of regulatory T cells in long-lasting Graves disease. As for time point: newly diagnosed GD, antithyroid drugs for less than 3 months. Extracted PBMC RNA gave rise to the TCR library. Through Arm-PCR of CDR3 regions and iRepertoire HTBI primers, TCR beta libraries were built. Each CDR3 protein gets one entry after TCRdb re-called the multiplex PCR reads with MiXCR. The table lists about 400,000 distinct CDR3 sequences, 15% of them singletons. This CDR3 region has 15 residues. The V gene end was trimmed by 5 bases and the J gene end by 5 bases; junction bases not matched to a gene: 5. Per the germline V gene, CDR1 is LGHDT and CDR2 is YNNKEL (reference sequence). These records were also assigned to another study, of T cells in Graves' hyperthyroidism and ophthalmopathy.

The chain uses TRBV3-1 and TRBJ1-4; 10 bases agree with TRBD1. The material was peripheral blood mononuclear cells (PBMCs), obtained at new diagnosis, from a patient treated with antithyroid drugs. The clonotype comes from a woman between 40 and 55 years old with Graves disease. The chain's CDR3 is CASSALDRGNEKLFF. The CDR3 DNA sequence: TGTGCCAGCAGCGCGCTGGACAGGGGGAATGAAAAACTGTTTTTT.